This TCR beta chain was identified in a study of blood T cell repertoires in COVID-19. Clones were read by immunoSEQ multiplex PCR, and TCRdb kept only the in-frame ones, dropping some. The sample consists of about 400,000 clones, around 87% of them appearing once. Trimming cost V 6 bases and J 1 base, with 18 bases left between them. The CDR3 has 17 residues. Germline V gene data show CDR1 as MRHNA and CDR2 as SNTAGT. Participant reports of clinical history set cohort assignment. J is TRBJ2-2 and V is TRBV6-4; D possibly corresponds to TRBD1 (6 bases). The source of this sequence is a man aged 40-50 years in a cohort exposed to, infected with or recovered from COVID-19 (not recorded which). The sequencing input was PBMCs or T cells enriched from blood (not recorded which). The CDR3 reads CASRVVGAAKNTGELFF. Here the CDR3 DNA reads TGTGCCAGCAGGGTCGTGGGGGCGGCTAAGAACACCGGGGAGCTGTTTTTT.